This section outlines one T cell receptor (beta chain) sequence together with its context. Its antigen is unknown. It was after approximately 11 days of culture that CD4+ T cells were isolated. It was two doses of either the BNT162b2 or mRNA-1273 vaccine that participants received. The data were obtained in a study of vaccination effects on CD4 cells after COVID-19. Study as a whole: ViraFEST used viral peptide pools to expand antigen-specific CD4+ T cells before sequencing. The post-vaccine samples were taken, at the median, 72 days after the second dose.

The CDR3 runs to 16 residues. Looked up from germline, CDR1 is SGHTA and CDR2 is FQGTGA. The trim removed 5 bases at V and 6 bases at J, leaving 11 bases unmatched. Assay used: immunoSEQ multiplex PCR; TCRdb lists only in-frame clones, some missing. The data show approximately 9,300 clones, about 80% seen once. The sequenced sample was CD4+ T cells from PBMCs cultured without peptide, obtained after COVID-19 vaccination. The receptor was isolated from a human donor who received a COVID-19 vaccine. The chain has TRBV7-3 and TRBJ2-2; TRBD1 matches 8 bases. The DNA for the CDR3 is TGTGCCAGCAGCACCCCGGACAGGGTTCGCGCCGGGGAGCTGTTTTTT. Its protein is CASSTPDRVRAGELFF.